The 27 T cell receptor beta chains reported below all come from one sample, sequenced in a study of cytomegalovirus exposure and HLA in healthy donors. The PCR had 60 Vbeta and 13 Jbeta primers. Clones were read by immunoSEQ multiplex PCR, and TCRdb kept only the in-frame ones, dropping some. Of 200,000 or so clones listed, more than 75% were seen once; the top ten hold around 2.8%. Sequenced material: PBMCs. Receptors originate from a woman in her 50s in good health and CMV-seropositive.

Points on this clone: The germline gene is not matched at one end of the junction; a read error may be the cause. The chain couples TRBV7-7 to TRBJ2-1; TRBD2 agrees at 12 bases. This CDR3 has 19 amino acids. Germline CDR1 is SSHAT and CDR2 is FNYEAQ (reference sequence). The chain's CDR3 is CASSPTMGGLAGLYNEQFF. CDR3 bases: TGTGCTAGCAGCCCCACAATGGGGGGACTAGCGGGCTTATACAATGAGCAGTTCTTC.

The V and J genes are TRBV7-9 and TRBJ2-1; possible D gene TRBD2, 5 bases. The CDR3 spans 16 residues. Germline V lookup: CDR1 SEHNR, CDR2 FQNEAQ (reference sequence). The V and J ends lost 5 bases and 0 bases respectively, with 14 bases between them. This chain's CDR3 is CASSVRGRDSYNEQFF. The CDR3 DNA sequence: TGTGCCAGCAGCGTCCGCGGGCGAGACTCCTACAATGAGCAGTTCTTC.

The J gene is TRBJ2-3, the V gene TRBV9; 11 positions match TRBD2. With 3 bases clipped from V and 2 bases from J, the junction kept 2 bases outside the gene matches. The germline CDR1 and CDR2 sequences are SGDLS and YYNGEE. The CDR3 totals 15 residues. The DNA of the CDR3 is TGTGCCAGCAGCGGGGGACTAGCGGACACAGATACGCAGTATTTT. This codes for CASSGGLADTDTQYF.

This chain uses TRBV18 with TRBJ2-7; TRBD1 matches 10 bases. V gave up 2 bases and J gave up 3 bases; unmatched junction bases: 4. There are 15 residues in the CDR3. Germline loops: CDR1 KGHSH, CDR2 LQKENI. This CDR3 reads CASSPSTGGNYEQYF. In DNA, the CDR3 is TGTGCCAGCTCACCATCGACAGGGGGCAACTACGAGCAGTACTTC.

V gene TRBV7-2 combines with J gene TRBJ2-1; 16 nucleotides align to TRBD2. CDR3 length: 18 residues. Germline CDR1 SGHTA, CDR2 FQGNSA. With 4 bases clipped from V and 9 bases from J, the junction kept 12 bases outside the gene matches. The CDR3 coding sequence is TGTGCCAGCAGCTCGCGCGGCGGGACTAGCGGGGGGGCCCTTGAGCAGTTCTTC. Protein sequence: CASSSRGGTSGGALEQFF.

Note on this clone: The sample contains more than one DNA sequence encoding this CDR3. The chain has TRBV19 and TRBJ1-4, with D possibly TRBD1 on 6 matching bases. V was cut by 11 bases and J by 5 bases, with 12 bases left in between. The germline V gene has CDR1 LNHDA and CDR2 SQIVND (reference sequence). The CDR3 extends over 12 amino acids. The CDR3 loop reads CASKQGNEKLFF. CDR3 nucleotides: TGTGCCTCAAAACAGGGAAATGAAAAACTGTTTTTT.

The chain recombines TRBV5-4 with TRBJ2-5; TRBD2 aligns across 7 bases. From germline, CDR1 is SGHNT and CDR2 YYREEE (reference sequence). The CDR3 totals 15 residues. V trimming: 2 bases; J trimming: 2 bases; junction bases outside the gene matches: 6. CDR3 nucleotides: TGTGCCAGCAGCTTTGGGGGGGGAAAGCAAGAGACCCAGTACTTC. Protein: CASSFGGGKQETQYF.

This rearrangement joins TRBV5-4 to TRBJ2-1, with 11 nucleotides matching TRBD2. This CDR3 contains 15 residues. CDR1 is SGHNT, CDR2 YYREEE, per germline (reference sequence). Trimming took 4 bases from V and 3 from J; bases not matched to a gene: 3. The CDR3: CASSPGLAGYNEQFF. The CDR3 coding sequence is TGTGCCAGCAGCCCCGGACTAGCGGGCTACAATGAGCAGTTCTTC. The whole variable domain, filled in from reference TRBV5-4 and TRBJ2-1, reads ETGVTQSPTHLIKTRGQQVTLRCSSQSGHNTVSWYQQALGQGPQFIFQYYREEENGRGNFPPRFSGLQFPNYSSELNVNALELDDSALYLCASSPGLAGYNEQFFGPGTRLTVL.

This chain connects TRBV6-5 to TRBJ2-7, with 8 positions matching TRBD2. Germline CDR1 and CDR2: MNHEY and SVGAGI. The ends lost 6 bases at V and 0 bases at J; junction bases unmatched: 7. The CDR3 is made up of 15 amino acids. CDR3 nucleotide sequence: TGTGCCAGCAGGTTAGCGGGGCAGCCCTCCTACGAGCAGTACTTC. Protein: CASRLAGQPSYEQYF.

The chain has TRBV4-1 and TRBJ2-5, with 12 bases aligning to TRBD1. CDR1 is MGHRA and CDR2 is YSYEKL in the germline V gene. This CDR3 comprises 18 residues. Trimming removed 0 bases from V and 5 bases from J; junction bases left unmatched: 10. The CDR3 region is CASSQEEAGDRGQETQYF. Here the CDR3 DNA reads TGCGCCAGCAGCCAAGAAGAAGCAGGGGACAGGGGGCAGGAGACCCAGTACTTC.

The chain uses TRBV5-4 and TRBJ1-5; a possible D gene is TRBD1 (6 bases). Germline V gives CDR1 SGHNT, CDR2 YYREEE (reference sequence). Trimming stripped 4 bases from V and 1 base from J, with 12 bases between. The CDR3 totals 15 residues. CDR3 sequence reads: CASSPDQGSNQPQHF. CDR3 in DNA: TGTGCCAGCAGCCCGGACCAGGGGAGCAATCAGCCCCAGCATTTT.

This sequence joins TRBV5-1 and TRBJ2-3, with D possibly matching TRBD2 (5 bases). V was shortened by 6 bases and J by 3 bases, with 11 bases between the two germline ends. Per the germline V gene, CDR1 is SGHRS and CDR2 is YFSETQ. The CDR3 is 13 residues long. The DNA of the CDR3 is TGCGCCAGCAACGTAGAGGGAACAGATACGCAGTATTTT. This encodes CASNVEGTDTQYF.

V and J are TRBV18 and TRBJ1-5; D gene ambiguous. Germline V gene data show CDR1 as KGHSH and CDR2 as LQKENI. The V gene lost 5 bases and the J gene lost 0 bases, with 11 bases spanning the gap. There are 15 residues in the CDR3. The CDR3 spells CASSIGPDSNQPQHF. CDR3 sequence (DNA): TGTGCCAGCTCAATTGGCCCTGATAGCAATCAGCCCCAGCATTTT.

The chain recombines TRBV19 with TRBJ1-2; TRBD1 is a possible D gene (5 bases). The CDR3 contains 15 residues. Germline-derived CDR1 and CDR2 are LNHDA and SQIVND (reference sequence). V lost 7 bases, J lost 5 bases, and 20 bases lay in between. CDR3 region: CASTPDSSFSYGYTF. The CDR3 DNA reads TGTGCCAGTACCCCCGACAGCAGTTTTTCTTATGGCTACACCTTC.

The chain is built from TRBV5-1 and TRBJ1-6, with 7 bases aligning to TRBD1. V lost 7 bases and J lost 9; bases outside the gene matches: 13. Per germline, CDR1 SGHRS and CDR2 YFSETQ. CDR3 length: 15 amino acids. In DNA, the CDR3 is TGCGCCAGCCGCCAACAGGGGAATGGTATTTCACCCCTCCACTTT. Its translation: CASRQQGNGISPLHF.

V and J are TRBV13 and TRBJ2-1, with D maybe TRBD2 (5 bases). The CDR3 totals 16 residues. In germline, CDR1 is PRHDT, CDR2 FYEKMQ (reference sequence). With 0 bases removed from V and 2 bases from J, the gap between germline ends came to 11 bases. DNA of the CDR3: TGTGCCAGCAGCTTAGGGGGAGCCTTGACCTACAATGAGCAGTTCTTC. Amino acids: CASSLGGALTYNEQFF. The full variable domain, rest sourced from reference TRBV13 and TRBJ2-1, is AAGVIQSPRHLIKEKRETATLKCYPIPRHDTVYWYQQGPGQDPQFLISFYEKMQSDKGSIPDRFSAQQFSDYHSELNMSSLELGDSALYFCASSLGGALTYNEQFFGPGTRLTVL.

This chain uses TRBV7-8 with TRBJ2-1, with 10 bases aligning to TRBD2. The CDR3 contains 15 residues. V lost 5 bases to trimming and J lost 9 bases; unmatched junction nucleotides: 10. Looked up from germline, CDR1 is SGHVS and CDR2 is FQNEAQ. CDR3 in DNA: TGTGCCAGCAGCCCCCGAGAGCGGGGGGGCCGTGAGCAGTTCTTC. Its translation: CASSPRERGGREQFF. The whole variable domain, remainder taken from reference TRBV7-8 and TRBJ2-1, is GAGVSQSPRYKVAKRGQDVALRCDPISGHVSLFWYQQALGQGPEFLTYFQNEAQLDKSGLPSDRFFAERPEGSVSTLKIQRTQQEDSAVYLCASSPRERGGREQFFGPGTRLTVL.

This clone was seen a single time. The gene calls are TRBV6-5 and TRBJ1-6; a weak D match, TRBD1 (5 bases). Germline-derived CDR1 and CDR2 are MNHEY and SVGAGI. Trimming pared 6 bases from V and 4 bases from J, leaving 13 bases between. CDR3 length equals 15 residues. The CDR3 DNA is TGTGCCAGCAGAGCCGACAGACCTTATAATTCACCCCTCCACTTT. Protein product: CASRADRPYNSPLHF.

This clone was seen only once. This chain connects TRBV2 to TRBJ1-1, with D uncertain. Germline assignment: CDR1 SNHLY and CDR2 FYNNEI. Trimming pared 2 bases from V and 4 bases from J, leaving 23 bases between. The CDR3 contains 18 residues. The CDR3 nucleotides read TGTGCCAGCAGTGAACAACCAATTGGGCGACGTAGAAGCACTGAAGCTTTCTTT. It specifies CASSEQPIGRRRSTEAFF. Drawing the rest from reference TRBV2 and TRBJ1-1, the complete variable domain is EPEVTQTPSHQVTQMGQEVILRCVPISNHLYFYWYRQILGQKVEFLVSFYNNEISEKSEIFDDQFSVERPDGSNFTLKIRSTKLEDSAMYFCASSEQPIGRRRSTEAFFGQGTRLTVV.

About this clone itself: The limits of the CDR3 on the DNA are not certain, so only TCRdb's listed CDR3 is given. The V call is TRBV28, the J call TRBJ2-7; the tabulated D call, TRBD2, remains unverified against the DNA. CDR1 and CDR2 from the germline V gene are MDHEN and SYDVKM. Termini included, the CDR3 measures 15 amino acids. CDR3 region: CASSTSVAGAYEQYF.

In this sample, this clone turned up a few times. The DNA of the CDR3 is TGTGCCAGCAACTTCGCCGGGACAGAGTTCTTC. Encoded protein: CASNFAGTEFF. The V and J genes are TRBV6-5 and TRBJ2-1; 7 bases map to TRBD1. Germline values: CDR1 MNHEY, CDR2 SVGAGI. Unmatched junction bases numbered 8, after V lost 7 bases and J lost 14 bases. The CDR3 runs to 11 residues.

V is TRBV5-6 and J is TRBJ2-3, with 7 bases matching TRBD2. Looked up from germline, CDR1 is SGHDT and CDR2 is YYEEEE. V shed 4 bases and J 8 bases; nucleotides not matched to a gene: 16. The CDR3 sequence is 16 residues long. CDR3 protein: CASSQVAGLTAGTQYF. As DNA, the CDR3 is TGTGCCAGCAGCCAGGTAGCGGGCCTCACTGCGGGTACGCAGTATTTT.

This clone was seen more than once but under ten times. The chain has TRBV6-5 and TRBJ2-7; D perhaps matches TRBD2 (6 bases). The CDR3 has 14 amino acids. Germline V lookup: CDR1 MNHEY, CDR2 SVGAGI. Trimming pared 7 bases from V and 4 bases from J, leaving 17 bases between. DNA for the CDR3: TGTGCCAGCAACCCTTTAAGCCGGGGGTACGAGCAGTACTTC. Amino acid sequence: CASNPLSRGYEQYF.

The chain is built from TRBV27 and TRBJ2-2; TRBD2 matches at 9 bases. CDR3 length: 18 amino acids. Germline CDR1 is MNHEY and CDR2 is SMNVEV (reference sequence). The J segment lost 0 bases and the V segment lost 5 bases, leaving 10 bases of the junction unmatched. The chain's CDR3 is CASSQTSSGGPNTGELFF. CDR3 nucleotides: TGTGCCAGCAGTCAAACAAGTAGCGGGGGACCGAACACCGGGGAGCTGTTTTTT.

This clone was picked up a small number of times. The chain joins TRBV4-1 to TRBJ2-6; tentative D call: TRBD2 (5 bases). Germline V CDR1 and CDR2: MGHRA, YSYEKL. The CDR3 is 16 residues long. Trimming took off 0 bases at V and 4 bases at J, with 10 bases between the two ends. CDR3 region: CASSQDQAGGANVLTF. Here the CDR3 DNA reads TGCGCCAGCAGCCAAGACCAGGCGGGCGGGGCCAACGTCCTGACTTTC.

The chain recombines TRBV5-6 with TRBJ1-2; 8 bases are shared with TRBD1. The V gene end was trimmed by 4 bases and the J gene end by 1 base; junction bases not matched to a gene: 6. CDR1 and CDR2 from the germline V gene are SGHDT and YYEEEE. The CDR3 is made up of 15 amino acids. CDR3 region: CASSERTGRNYGYTF. CDR3 bases: TGTGCCAGCAGCGAAAGGACAGGGCGTAACTATGGCTACACCTTC.

V is TRBV19 and J is TRBJ1-2; the D is unclear. Between the trimmed V and J ends, which lost 0 bases and 4 bases, there was a span of 3 bases. The CDR3 contains 12 residues. Germline loops: CDR1 LNHDA, CDR2 SQIVND (reference sequence). CDR3 nucleotide sequence: TGTGCCAGTAGTATAGACGGCTATGGCTACACCTTC. Translating it yields CASSIDGYGYTF. Variable domain in full (rest from reference TRBV19 and TRBJ1-2): DGGITQSPKYLFRKEGQNVTLSCEQNLNHDAMYWYRQDPGQGLRLIYYSQIVNDFQKGDIAEGYSVSREKKESFPLTVTSAQKNPTAFYLCASSIDGYGYTFGSGTRLTVV.